The 10 T cell receptor beta chains listed next were all sequenced from one sample in a study of T cell responses to AZD1222 COVID-19 vaccine. Data came from immunoSEQ multiplex PCR; TCRdb stores just in-frame clones and leaves some out. This table has roughly 120,000 clones, approximately 90% appearing once. Specimen: peripheral blood, collected on day 0 of AZD1222 vaccination. These receptors originate from an adult in good health.

The chain uses TRBV27 and TRBJ1-1, with unresolved D. Germline lookup yields CDR1 MNHEY and CDR2 SMNVEV (reference sequence). This CDR3 spans 14 amino acids. V was cut by 3 bases and J by 3 bases, with 11 bases left in between. The CDR3 loop is CASSLYVTDTEAFF. CDR3 sequence (DNA): TGTGCCAGCAGTTTGTACGTGACGGACACTGAAGCTTTCTTT.

The CDR3 DNA is TGTGCCAGCAGTTTCATCAGGGGGACTGAAGCTTTCTTT. Protein: CASSFIRGTEAFF. The chain joins TRBV12-3 or TRBV12-4 to TRBJ1-1, with 7 bases matching TRBD1. The CDR3 consists of 13 residues. Losses at the gene ends were 3 bases for V and 5 bases for J; bases not matched to a gene: 3.

This chain connects TRBV5-1 to TRBJ1-6, with D unresolved. Germline CDR1 and CDR2: SGHRS and YFSETQ. V lost 4 bases and J 14 bases, leaving 22 bases between the germline ends. The CDR3 contains 15 residues. The CDR3 sequence is CASSLPGIPPLTLHF. The CDR3, as DNA: TGCGCCAGCAGCCTGCCCGGGATACCTCCTCTGACCCTCCACTTT. Supplemented by reference TRBV5-1 and TRBJ1-6, the full variable domain reads KAGVTQTPRYLIKTRGQQVTLSCSPISGHRSVSWYQQTPGQGLQFLFEYFSETQRNKGNFPGRFSGRQFSNSRSEMNVSTLELGDSALYLCASSLPGIPPLTLHFGNGTRLTVT.

The V gene is TRBV4-1, the J gene TRBJ1-3, with unresolved D. The CDR3 has 17 amino acids. Trimming shortened V by 1 base and J by 2 bases, and 15 bases separated the two germline ends. Germline CDR1 reads MGHRA; CDR2 reads YSYEKL. CDR3 loop: CASSQVLGVSAGNTIYF. Written as DNA, the CDR3 is TGCGCCAGCAGCCAAGTGCTCGGGGTGTCGGCTGGAAACACCATATATTTT.

This clone was seen more than once but under ten times. The chain has TRBV2 and TRBJ2-2, with D uncertain. CDR3 length: 14 residues. Germline V lookup: CDR1 SNHLY, CDR2 FYNNEI. Trimming stripped 2 bases from V and 5 bases from J, with 9 bases between. The CDR3 protein is CASSEHQGTGELFF. The DNA for the CDR3 is TGTGCCAGCAGTGAACACCAAGGAACCGGGGAGCTGTTTTTT.

The chain carries TRBV19 and TRBJ1-2; D is unclear. This CDR3 has 14 residues. CDR1 is LNHDA and CDR2 is SQIVND in the germline V gene (reference sequence). V was trimmed by 3 bases and J by 4 bases, leaving 12 bases between them. The CDR3 protein is CASSIQPVGYGYTF. CDR3 DNA sequence: TGTGCCAGTAGTATTCAACCCGTTGGCTATGGCTACACCTTC. Combining the CDR3 with reference TRBV19 and TRBJ1-2 gives the whole variable domain DGGITQSPKYLFRKEGQNVTLSCEQNLNHDAMYWYRQDPGQGLRLIYYSQIVNDFQKGDIAEGYSVSREKKESFPLTVTSAQKNPTAFYLCASSIQPVGYGYTFGSGTRLTVV.

The chain has TRBV7-9 and TRBJ1-5; D ambiguous. The CDR3 sequence is 13 residues long. The germline CDR1 and CDR2 sequences are SEHNR and FQNEAQ (reference sequence). V lost 8 bases and J 0 bases, leaving 8 bases between the germline ends. DNA for the CDR3: TGTGCCAGCGCCCGGAATAGCAATCAGCCCCAGCATTTT. Its translation: CASARNSNQPQHF.

This clone has a single count. V and J are TRBV28 and TRBJ1-1; TRBD1 might be the D (5 bases). The V gene lost 8 bases and the J gene lost 3 bases, with 19 bases spanning the gap. This CDR3 spans 15 amino acids. CDR1 and CDR2 from the germline V gene are MDHEN and SYDVKM. CDR3 bases: TGTGCCAGCGGGATGGGGCACCCTTTGGACACTGAAGCTTTCTTT. Its protein product is CASGMGHPLDTEAFF.

This clone was seen a few times. The chain combines TRBV12-3 or TRBV12-4 with TRBJ2-1; D unresolved. The V end lost 4 bases, the J end lost 6 bases, and 7 bases lay between the germline ends. The CDR3 is 12 amino acids. The CDR3 is CASSSGRNEQFF. In nucleotides, the CDR3 is TGTGCCAGCAGTTCAGGTCGCAATGAGCAGTTCTTC.

This chain links TRBV6-5 with TRBJ1-1, with D possibly being TRBD1 (5 bases). The length of the CDR3 is 15 residues. Germline CDR1 MNHEY, CDR2 SVGAGI. Trimming took 0 bases from V and 3 from J, leaving 11 bases between them. In DNA, the CDR3 is TGTGCCAGCAGTTACTCGACCAGGGTTGACACTGAAGCTTTCTTT. It codes for CASSYSTRVDTEAFF.